This T cell receptor (beta chain) was observed in a study of blood T cells in healthy people across ages. Whole-study findings and limits: Investigators viewed diversity estimates from one million T cells as underestimates, the study reported. Nothing was known about donor CMV status, and this possibly confounded expanded clonotype changes. Per million T cells, TCR beta diversity dropped about linearly as age rose.

This clonotype was recorded only once. Its matching antigen is unknown. CDR1 and CDR2 (germline): MNHEY, SMNVEV (reference sequence). CDR3 length equals 11 residues. The V gene lost 3 bases and the J gene lost 11 bases, with 10 bases spanning the gap. Using a J-beta primer mix together with a sample-barcoded 5' primer, a second PCR was run for about 7 to 12 cycles. Each cDNA was tagged by a template-switch adaptor containing 12 random nucleotides. Using its own MiXCR run on the 5' RACE reads, TCRdb lists one record per CDR3 protein. Of approximately 940,000 distinct CDR3 sequences in the sample, roughly 43% were seen once.

The sample taken for sequencing was blood. The source of this sequence is a man aged 30 to 39 in good health. The rearrangement uses TRBV27 and TRBJ1-1; D call uncertain. The CDR3 sequence: CASSLGKQAFF. CDR3 nucleotides: TGTGCCAGCAGTTTGGGGAAACAGGCTTTCTTT.